The 6 T cell receptor beta chains presented below share a single source sample, sequenced in a study of tumor-infiltrating lymphocytes in localized non-small cell lung cancer. TCRdb keeps only in-frame clones here, not all; method: immunoSEQ multiplex PCR. In the table there are thousands of clones, roughly 80% of which are singletons. The sample was uninvolved lung tissue not adjacent to the tumor. The receptors shown here come from a human donor with non-small cell lung cancer.

The gene calls are TRBV9 and TRBJ2-7; D gene unclear. This CDR3 contains 14 residues. Per the germline V gene, CDR1 is SGDLS and CDR2 is YYNGEE. V lost 4 bases and J lost 0, with 11 bases in between. In nucleotides, the CDR3 is TGTGCCAGCAGCCCTCGGGCTGACTCCTACGAGCAGTACTTC. Its translation is CASSPRADSYEQYF.

The J gene is TRBJ2-5, the V gene TRBV29-1; weak D call: TRBD1 (6 bases). The germline V gene encodes CDR1 SQVTM and CDR2 ANQGSEA. CDR3 length equals 12 residues. Trimming removed 4 bases from V and 4 bases from J, with 10 bases in between. The CDR3 bases are TGCAGCGTTGTTAACAGGGTAGAGACCCAGTACTTC. Protein sequence: CSVVNRVETQYF. Supplemented by reference TRBV29-1 and TRBJ2-5, the full variable domain reads SAVISQKPSRDICQRGTSLTIQCQVDSQVTMMFWYRQQPGQSLTLIATANQGSEATYESGFVIDKFPISRPNLTFSTLTVSNMSPEDSSIYLCSVVNRVETQYFGPGTRLLVL.

The V call is TRBV30, the J call TRBJ1-2; weak D call: TRBD1 (5 bases). The V end was cut by 8 bases, the J end by 8 bases, with 18 bases between. This CDR3 region has 12 residues. In germline, CDR1 is GTSNPN, CDR2 SVGIG (reference sequence). CDR3 in DNA: TGTGCCACCCAGGGAGCGGGGAGAGGCTACACCTTC. Translating it yields CATQGAGRGYTF. Full variable domain (missing parts from reference TRBV30 and TRBJ1-2): SQTIHQWPATLVQPVGSPLSLECTVEGTSNPNLYWYRQAAGRGLQLLFYSVGIGQISSEVPQNLSASRPQDRQFILSSKKLLLSDSGFYLCATQGAGRGYTFGSGTRLTVV.

The genes are TRBV2 and TRBJ1-5; D not resolved. V lost 4 bases and J 10 bases, leaving 11 bases between the germline ends. This CDR3 comprises 12 residues. Germline V gene sequence: CDR1 SNHLY, CDR2 FYNNEI. The CDR3 spells CASSVVGPPQHF. The DNA of the CDR3 is TGTGCCAGCAGTGTTGTCGGGCCACCCCAGCATTTT. The variable domain in full, completed from reference TRBV2 and TRBJ1-5, reads EPEVTQTPSHQVTQMGQEVILRCVPISNHLYFYWYRQILGQKVEFLVSFYNNEISEKSEIFDDQFSVERPDGSNFTLKIRSTKLEDSAMYFCASSVVGPPQHFGDGTRLSIL.

The V gene is TRBV6-5, the J gene TRBJ1-2, with 12 bases aligning to TRBD1. V dropped 1 base and J dropped 10; count of bases not matched to a gene: 7. There are 15 residues in the CDR3. In germline, CDR1 is MNHEY, CDR2 SVGAGI. For the CDR3, the DNA is TGTGCCAGCAGTTACTATCCCGGGACAGGGGGCGACTACACCTTC. Amino acids: CASSYYPGTGGDYTF.

This chain uses TRBV2 with TRBJ2-2, with 11 positions matching TRBD2. The trim removed 5 bases at V and 6 bases at J, leaving 11 bases unmatched. The V gene's germline CDR1 is SNHLY and CDR2 FYNNEI. CDR3 length: 17 residues. The CDR3 spells CASSYRRTSGSSGELFF. Here the CDR3 DNA reads TGTGCCAGCAGTTACCGCCGAACTAGCGGGAGTTCCGGGGAGCTGTTTTTT. Variable domain in full (rest from reference TRBV2 and TRBJ2-2): EPEVTQTPSHQVTQMGQEVILRCVPISNHLYFYWYRQILGQKVEFLVSFYNNEISEKSEIFDDQFSVERPDGSNFTLKIRSTKLEDSAMYFCASSYRRTSGSSGELFFGEGSRLTVL.